This TCR beta chain came from a study of beta chain features in type 1 diabetes. Every isolated RNA sample was fully reverse transcribed, so sequencing captured expressed TCRB transcripts. Using immunoSEQ multiplex PCR, the repertoire was profiled, and TCRdb retains in-frame clones only, with some absent. The sample contains a few hundred thousand clones, approximately 11% of which appear only once. The V end was cut by 10 bases, the J end by 6 bases, with 12 bases between. This CDR3 is built from 11 residues. The V gene's germline CDR1 is SGHNT and CDR2 YYREEE (reference sequence). Sample: central memory CD4+ T cells from blood. This chain connects TRBV5-4 to TRBJ2-3, with D possibly matching TRBD1 (5 bases). This receptor was obtained from a man younger than 35 in good health. The CDR3 DNA reads TGTGCCGGGGCTACAGCGGATACGCAGTATTTT. This sequence encodes CAGATADTQYF. Complete variable domain (other parts from reference TRBV5-4 and TRBJ2-3): ETGVTQSPTHLIKTRGQQVTLRCSSQSGHNTVSWYQQALGQGPQFIFQYYREEENGRGNFPPRFSGLQFPNYSSELNVNALELDDSALYLCAGATADTQYFGPGTRLTVL.